The rows below give T cell receptor beta chains drawn from one sample of a study of blood T cell repertoires in COVID-19. Libraries were prepared by immunoSEQ multiplex PCR; TCRdb keeps only in-frame clonotypes and omits some of them. The sample contains roughly 260,000 clones, more than 85% of which appear only once. The sample comprised peripheral blood. Receptors originate from a person under 35 with COVID-19, enrolled during active disease. The CDR3 runs from the conserved cysteine through the conserved F or W. Fields, in order: D gene, V gene, clone size, J gene, CDR3 DNA, CDR3 protein. D genes are given only for firm matches. Clone size, where shown, is once, few, many, or a class for clones that have expanded.

NA	TRBV2	once	TRBJ1-1	TGTGCCAGCAAGTCTGAGAATTCGGAAGCTTTCTTT	CASKSENSEAFF
NA	TRBV6-4	NA	TRBJ2-7	TGTGCCAGCAGTGAGGACATCTACGAGCAGTACTTC	CASSEDIYEQYF
TRBD1	TRBV5-8	NA	TRBJ2-3	TGTGCCAGCAGCCGACAGGGGGCGGGAGATACGCAGTATTTT	CASSRQGAGDTQYF
NA	TRBV29-1	NA	TRBJ2-7	TGCAGCGTCCAGTGGCAGAGGGACGAGCAGTACTTC	CSVQWQRDEQYF
TRBD2	TRBV24-1	NA	TRBJ2-1	TGTGCCACCAGTGAGACAACTAGCGGGTCCTACAATGAGCAGTTCTTC	CATSETTSGSYNEQFF
NA	TRBV6-5	NA	TRBJ2-3	TGTGCCAGCAGTTCGGAGATAGATACGCAGTATTTT	CASSSEIDTQYF
NA	TRBV14	NA	TRBJ2-7	TGTGCCAGCAGCCAGGGGGCCCCCCTCGAGCAGTACTTC	CASSQGAPLEQYF
NA	TRBV9	NA	TRBJ2-3	TGTGCCAGCAGCCCCCAGGGGCTAGAAGCCGATACGCAGTATTTT	CASSPQGLEADTQYF
NA	TRBV7-8	NA	TRBJ2-5	TGTGCCAGCAGCTCCCGGATCGGCGGAAAAGAGACCCAGTACTTC	CASSSRIGGKETQYF
TRBD2	TRBV10-2	NA	TRBJ2-7	TGCGCCAGCAGTTCAGCGGGACCCGCGAGCGAGCAGTACTTC	CASSSAGPASEQYF
TRBD2	TRBV2	NA	TRBJ2-5	TGTGCCAGCAGTGATTATACTAGCGGGATAGACTTC	CASSDYTSGIDF
NA	TRBV6-1	once	TRBJ2-2	TGTGCCAGCAGTGAAGGGGGGGCCGGGGAGCTGTTTTTT	CASSEGGAGELFF
NA	TRBV2	NA	TRBJ2-1	TGTGCCGGAGGACTAAGGATCTATGAGCAGTTCTTC	CAGGLRIYEQFF
TRBD1	TRBV5-5	NA	TRBJ2-7	TGTGCCAGCAGCTTGGGACAGGGGGCATCCTACGAGCAGTACTTC	CASSLGQGASYEQYF
TRBD1	TRBV9	once	TRBJ2-1	TGTGCCAGCAGCCAGACCGGGACAGTCAGTTCCTACAATGAGCAGTTCTTC	CASSQTGTVSSYNEQFF
NA	TRBV27	NA	TRBJ2-1	TGTGCCAGCAGTTTGGCGGGCTACAATGAGCAGTTCTTC	CASSLAGYNEQFF
TRBD1	TRBV19	NA	TRBJ1-2	TGTGCCAGTAGTCCAATCGGACAGGGGGTAACTAACTATGGCTACACCTTC	CASSPIGQGVTNYGYTF
NA	TRBV5-1	NA	TRBJ2-2	TGCGCCAGCAGCCTCCCCCAGACAGGGAACACCGGGGAGCTGTTTTTT	CASSLPQTGNTGELFF
TRBD1	TRBV2	NA	TRBJ2-4	TGTGCCAGCAGCGCCCCGGGACAGTCCAAAAACATTCAGTACTTC	CASSAPGQSKNIQYF
NA	TRBV19	NA	TRBJ2-1	TGTGCCAGTAGTATGATTTCCCTAGTTGGCTCGGGGAATGAGCAGTTCTTC	CASSMISLVGSGNEQFF
TRBD1	TRBV4-1	once	TRBJ1-2	TGCGCCAGCAGCCACCAAGGGGGCGGCTACACCTTC	CASSHQGGGYTF
TRBD1	TRBV27	few	TRBJ1-2	TGTGCCAGCAGTTTATCTCCAGGGGGCTACTATGGCTACACCTTC	CASSLSPGGYYGYTF
TRBD2	TRBV9	NA	TRBJ2-5	TGTGCCAGCAGCGCGGGGGCACTAGCGGGAGAGGGGGAGACCCAGTACTTC	CASSAGALAGEGETQYF
TRBD1	TRBV6-9	NA	TRBJ1-5	TGTGCCAGCAGTTGCTCAGGGCAGGGGGCGAGTCAGCCCCAGCATTTT	CASSCSGQGASQPQHF
TRBD2	TRBV6-5	NA	TRBJ2-2	TGTGCCAGCGAAGCGGGAGGGCGAACCGGGGAGCTGTTTTTT	CASEAGGRTGELFF
TRBD1	TRBV6-4	NA	TRBJ2-1	TGTGCCAGCAGCGTTCAACCGGGACAGTATAATGAGCAGTTCTTC	CASSVQPGQYNEQFF
NA	TRBV10-3	NA	TRBJ2-2	TGTGCCATCAGTGAGGGATCTAGCGGGGAGCTGTTTTTT	CAISEGSSGELFF